This T cell receptor (beta chain) originates from a study of OX40 agonist ivuxolimab in advanced cancers. Study-wide background: Two patients with cutaneous melanoma and one with hepatocellular carcinoma, three in total, showed partial responses. Findings of the study overall: On average, CD8+ T cells showed a greater number of expanded clones than CD4+.

This table comes from immunoSEQ multiplex PCR, and its TCRdb copy is limited to in-frame clones, with some not included. Counted here are about 94,000 clones, about 88% occurring once; the ten biggest clones make up 0.25% to 0.3%. Trimming at V came to 3 bases and at J to 1 base, leaving 7 bases not matched to a gene. The CDR3 spans 17 residues. Germline V gene lookup returns CDR1 KGHSH and CDR2 LQKENI. Notes on this clone: Antigen specificity is unknown.

J is TRBJ1-5 and V is TRBV18, with TRBD1 matching 9 bases. The source was CD4+ or CD8+ T cells sorted from blood, collected in a trial of the OX40 agonist ivuxolimab. This receptor was identified in an adult with an advanced solid tumor such as melanoma, head and neck, liver or kidney cancer. The CDR3 region is CASSPTQGARSNQPQHF. The CDR3 nucleotides read TGTGCCAGCTCACCGACACAGGGGGCTCGGAGCAATCAGCCCCAGCATTTT.